Only one count was recorded for the clone carrying this T cell receptor (beta chain). The protocol was immunoSEQ multiplex PCR, while the TCRdb copy is restricted to in-frame clones and leaves out a portion. The profile shows about 220,000 clones, roughly 94% of them singletons. The germline gives CDR1 LGHDT, CDR2 YNNKEL (reference sequence). The CDR3 has 15 residues. Trimming removed 1 base from V and 8 bases from J; junction bases left unmatched: 8. These data originate in a study of control samples from healthy donors and cancer patients. This chain joins TRBV3-1 (or the pseudogene TRBV3-2) and TRBJ1-3, with 7 nucleotides matching TRBD1. Sequenced input: blood. The TCR sequence derives from a man over 45 in good health. Written as DNA, the CDR3 is TGTGCCAGCAGCCAAGCCCCGTTCAGGGGGGACACCATATATTTT. Its translation is CASSQAPFRGDTIYF.